The 3 T cell receptor beta chains below all came from one sample that was sequenced in a study of blood T cell repertoires in COVID-19. Sequencing used immunoSEQ multiplex PCR; TCRdb keeps in-frame clones, though not all of them. The table records about 180,000 clones, around 88% of them present only once. Sequencing was done on a sample of peripheral blood. The receptors were gathered from a woman in her twenties or thirties with acute or convalescent COVID-19.

The chain links TRBV5-1 to TRBJ1-1, with D perhaps matching TRBD1 (5 bases). V was trimmed by 0 bases and J by 4 bases, leaving 13 bases between them. CDR3 size: 15 residues. CDR1 is SGHRS and CDR2 is YFSETQ in the germline V gene. The CDR3 here is CASSLGAGVSTEAFF. As DNA, the CDR3 is TGCGCCAGCAGCTTGGGAGCGGGGGTGAGCACTGAAGCTTTCTTT.

This chain links TRBV2 with TRBJ1-4; TRBD1 agrees at 7 bases. CDR3 length equals 16 residues. V lost 6 bases to trimming and J lost 0 bases; unmatched junction nucleotides: 7. The V gene's germline CDR1 is SNHLY and CDR2 FYNNEI. The CDR3 loop is CASRTGRVATNEKLFF. The CDR3 nucleotides read TGTGCCAGCAGGACAGGGCGCGTTGCAACTAATGAAAAACTGTTTTTT.

This chain joins TRBV10-1 and TRBJ1-1; D remains ambiguous. This CDR3 is 13 amino acids long. Germline values: CDR1 WNHNN, CDR2 SYGVQD (reference sequence). V shed 7 bases and J shed 5 bases, with 14 bases lying between them. CDR3: CASKGRGETEAFF. The CDR3, as DNA: TGCGCCAGCAAAGGCCGGGGAGAAACTGAAGCTTTCTTT.